Listed below are T cell receptor beta chains from one sample, sequenced in a study of post-analysis software for immune sequencing data. MiXCR was run by TCRdb on the PCR reads, yielding one entry per CDR3 protein. The sample holds hundreds of thousands of distinct CDR3 sequences, 35% to 40% seen once. Sequences were obtained from blood. The receptors were sampled from a girl between 10 and 17 years old with multiple sclerosis. Both conserved end residues are part of each CDR3. Not every row has a clone size; where given, it reads once, few, many or a size class.

j_gene: TRBJ1-2
v_gene: TRBV13
abundance: many
len: 14
CDR3aa: CASSGGQGTYGYTF

j_gene: TRBJ1-1
v_gene: TRBV5-1
abundance: .
len: 13
CDR3aa: CASRREMNTEAFF

j_gene: TRBJ2-1
v_gene: TRBV19
abundance: .
len: 14
CDR3aa: CASSTRTTYNEQFF

j_gene: TRBJ2-3
v_gene: TRBV10-3
abundance: .
len: 13
CDR3aa: CAIGSRPADTQYF

j_gene: TRBJ2-5
v_gene: TRBV11-2
abundance: .
len: 16
CDR3aa: CASSPFTSGGGETQYF

j_gene: TRBJ2-1
v_gene: TRBV20-1
abundance: many
len: 13
CDR3aa: CSASIRANNEQFF

j_gene: TRBJ1-2
v_gene: TRBV5-1
abundance: .
len: 16
CDR3aa: CASSPTGPKANYGYTF

j_gene: .
v_gene: TRBV6-1
abundance: few
len: 13
CDR3aa: CASSEAESNEQYF

j_gene: TRBJ2-3
v_gene: TRBV4-2
abundance: many
len: 19
CDR3aa: CASSPRPMTSGGSTDTQYF

j_gene: TRBJ2-7
v_gene: TRBV7-9
abundance: .
len: 16
CDR3aa: CASSSRKREDPYEQYF

j_gene: TRBJ2-1
v_gene: TRBV29-1
abundance: many
len: 14
CDR3aa: CSVARRLADNEQFF

j_gene: TRBJ2-1
v_gene: TRBV13
abundance: few
len: 15
CDR3aa: CASSLVGLAGNEQFF

j_gene: TRBJ2-3
v_gene: TRBV4-1
abundance: few
len: 17
CDR3aa: CASSQDRLGLSTGTQYF

j_gene: TRBJ2-3
v_gene: TRBV11-2
abundance: .
len: 14
CDR3aa: CASSISGSTDMQYF

j_gene: TRBJ2-7
v_gene: TRBV20-1
abundance: many
len: 11
CDR3aa: CSARGNGEQYF

j_gene: TRBJ1-5
v_gene: TRBV20-1
abundance: many
len: 13
CDR3aa: CSARIQGDQPQHF

j_gene: TRBJ2-1
v_gene: TRBV19
abundance: many
len: 16
CDR3aa: CASSVAGYQTYNEQFF

j_gene: TRBJ1-3
v_gene: TRBV20-1
abundance: .
len: 15
CDR3aa: CSARQGTGAGNTIYF

j_gene: TRBJ2-4
v_gene: TRBV2
abundance: .
len: 15
CDR3aa: CASSEALTGADIQYF

j_gene: TRBJ2-1
v_gene: TRBV7-2
abundance: many
len: 16
CDR3aa: CASSYPERAPYNEQFF

j_gene: TRBJ2-1
v_gene: TRBV4-3
abundance: .
len: 13
CDR3aa: CASSQREYNEQFF

j_gene: TRBJ2-3
v_gene: TRBV7-9
abundance: few
len: 12
CDR3aa: CASSSATDTQYF

j_gene: TRBJ2-7
v_gene: TRBV29-1
abundance: many
len: 15
CDR3aa: CSVGLGGPGSYEQYF

j_gene: TRBJ1-4
v_gene: TRBV27
abundance: .
len: 16
CDR3aa: CASSPLVGGWREKLFF

j_gene: TRBJ2-5
v_gene: TRBV6-5
abundance: many
len: 14
CDR3aa: CASSAGLAEETQYF

j_gene: TRBJ2-1
v_gene: TRBV24-1
abundance: .
len: 14
CDR3aa: CATSDFLTNNEQFF

j_gene: TRBJ2-1
v_gene: TRBV2
abundance: .
len: 13
CDR3aa: CASRLETGNEQFF

j_gene: TRBJ2-7
v_gene: TRBV6-2/TRBV6-3
abundance: few
len: 14
CDR3aa: CASSYRARLYEQYF

j_gene: TRBJ2-3
v_gene: TRBV7-8
abundance: many
len: 16
CDR3aa: CASSQRWASVTDTQYF